The next 5 T cell receptor beta chains were all read from a single sample in a study of cytomegalovirus exposure and HLA in healthy donors. 13 Jbeta primers and 60 Vbeta primers were used for the PCR. Profiling relied on immunoSEQ multiplex PCR, and the TCRdb table lists in-frame clones only, not all of them. There are some 120,000 clones in the sample; 15% occur only once, and roughly 2% lies in the top ten. Input material: PBMCs. The receptors originated from a woman aged 18-29 years in good health and CMV-seronegative.

V and J are TRBV18 and TRBJ1-1, with a possible D match to TRBD1 (5 bases). The CDR3 extends over 15 amino acids. Deletions cut 4 bases from V and 2 bases from J, with 14 bases between. Germline lookup yields CDR1 KGHSH and CDR2 LQKENI. Here the CDR3 DNA reads TGTGCCAGCTCACGAAGCAGGGTGTTTAACACTGAAGCTTTCTTT. This encodes CASSRSRVFNTEAFF.

This chain uses TRBV7-2 with TRBJ2-3; perhaps TRBD2 as D (7 bases). This CDR3 region has 18 residues. With 4 bases removed from V and 1 base from J, the gap between germline ends came to 21 bases. The germline V gene encodes CDR1 SGHTA and CDR2 FQGNSA. Here the CDR3 reads CASSSLRSGGHRTDTQYF. CDR3 coding DNA: TGTGCCAGCAGCTCCCTTCGTTCGGGGGGCCATCGCACAGATACGCAGTATTTT.

J is TRBJ1-2 and V is TRBV2, with D unclear. The germline V gene has CDR1 SNHLY and CDR2 FYNNEI. The V gene lost 9 bases and the J gene lost 7 bases, with 18 bases spanning the gap. This CDR3 has 13 amino acids. This CDR3 is CARAEVAYFGYTF. In DNA, the CDR3 is TGTGCCAGAGCAGAGGTGGCCTACTTTGGCTACACCTTC. The whole variable domain, filled in from reference TRBV2 and TRBJ1-2, reads EPEVTQTPSHQVTQMGQEVILRCVPISNHLYFYWYRQILGQKVEFLVSFYNNEISEKSEIFDDQFSVERPDGSNFTLKIRSTKLEDSAMYFCARAEVAYFGYTFGSGTRLTVV.

This clone has more than one count but fewer than ten. This chain uses TRBV5-6 with TRBJ1-1, with D uncertain. Germline CDR1 is SGHDT and CDR2 is YYEEEE. CDR3 size: 16 residues. The germline V and J ends were trimmed by 5 bases and 6 bases, with 23 bases remaining between them. The CDR3 reads CASSMLNSRARAEAFF. Written as DNA, the CDR3 is TGTGCCAGCAGTATGTTGAATTCGAGGGCCCGTGCTGAAGCTTTCTTT.

This clone showed up just a few times. This sequence joins TRBV28 and TRBJ1-5, with a tentative D call TRBD1 (5 bases). With 6 bases removed from V and 4 bases from J, the gap between germline ends came to 19 bases. CDR3 length equals 16 residues. CDR1 and CDR2 from the germline V gene are MDHEN and SYDVKM. Written as DNA, the CDR3 is TGTGCCAGCAGAGAACGGGGGGTTTATAGAAATCAGCCCCAGCATTTT. Translated: CASRERGVYRNQPQHF.